The T cell receptor beta chain described here comes from a study of T cell responses to AZD1222 COVID-19 vaccine. Overall study results and limits: In all cases, repertoires were sampled only after the peak T cell response. Nearly half of unique spike-specific TCRs reportedly avoided B.1.351 and B.1.1.7 mutated regions.

The repertoire was sequenced with immunoSEQ multiplex PCR; TCRdb's copy has only in-frame clones and lacks some. The sample includes approximately 150,000 clones, 75% to 95% of them seen just once. For this clone: The antigen remains undetermined.

The CDR3 runs to 18 residues. V lost 4 bases and J lost 1; bases outside the gene matches: 14. Per germline, CDR1 SGHRS and CDR2 YFSETQ. The sequences come from peripheral blood, collected on day 0 of AZD1222 vaccination. This receptor was taken from an adult in good health. This chain joins TRBV5-1 and TRBJ2-7, with 10 bases aligning to TRBD1. For the CDR3, the DNA is TGCGCCAGCAGCCCTCGAAGTCCGGGACAGGGGAGTTCCTACGAGCAGTACTTC. Its translation is CASSPRSPGQGSSYEQYF.